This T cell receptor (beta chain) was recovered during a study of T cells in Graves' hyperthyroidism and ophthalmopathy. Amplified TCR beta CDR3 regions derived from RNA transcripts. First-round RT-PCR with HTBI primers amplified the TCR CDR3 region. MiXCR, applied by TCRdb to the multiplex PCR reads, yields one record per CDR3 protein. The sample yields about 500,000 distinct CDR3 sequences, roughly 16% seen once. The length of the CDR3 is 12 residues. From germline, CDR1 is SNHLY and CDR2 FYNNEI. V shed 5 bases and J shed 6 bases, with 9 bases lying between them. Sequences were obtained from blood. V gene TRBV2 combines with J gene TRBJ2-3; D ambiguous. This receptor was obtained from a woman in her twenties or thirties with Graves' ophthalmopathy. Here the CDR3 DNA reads TGTGCCAGCAGTAGGGCGTCGGATACGCAGTATTTT. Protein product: CASSRASDTQYF. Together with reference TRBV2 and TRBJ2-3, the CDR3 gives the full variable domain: EPEVTQTPSHQVTQMGQEVILRCVPISNHLYFYWYRQILGQKVEFLVSFYNNEISEKSEIFDDQFSVERPDGSNFTLKIRSTKLEDSAMYFCASSRASDTQYFGPGTRLTVL.